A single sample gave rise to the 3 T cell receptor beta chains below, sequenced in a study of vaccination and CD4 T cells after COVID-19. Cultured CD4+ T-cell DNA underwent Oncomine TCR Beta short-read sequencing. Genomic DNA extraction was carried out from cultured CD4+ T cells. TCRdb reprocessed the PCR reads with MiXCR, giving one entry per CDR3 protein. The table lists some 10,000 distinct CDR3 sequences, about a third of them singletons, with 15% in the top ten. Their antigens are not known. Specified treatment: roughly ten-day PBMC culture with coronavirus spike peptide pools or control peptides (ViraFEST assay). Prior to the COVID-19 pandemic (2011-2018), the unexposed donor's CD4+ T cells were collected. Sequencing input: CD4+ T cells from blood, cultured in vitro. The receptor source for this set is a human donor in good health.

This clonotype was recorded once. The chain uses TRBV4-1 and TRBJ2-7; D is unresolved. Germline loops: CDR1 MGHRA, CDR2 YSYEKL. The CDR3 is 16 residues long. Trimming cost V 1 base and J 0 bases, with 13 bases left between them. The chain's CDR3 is CASSQVVLVRSYEQYF. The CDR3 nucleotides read TGCGCCAGCAGCCAAGTCGTCCTAGTTCGCTCCTACGAGCAGTACTTC.

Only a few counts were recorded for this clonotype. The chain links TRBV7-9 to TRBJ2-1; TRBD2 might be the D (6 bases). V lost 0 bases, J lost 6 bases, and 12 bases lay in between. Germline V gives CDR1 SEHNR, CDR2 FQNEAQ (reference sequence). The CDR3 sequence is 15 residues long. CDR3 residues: CASSLAGGAGNEQFF. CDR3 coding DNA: TGTGCCAGCAGCTTAGCGGGAGGCGCGGGCAATGAGCAGTTCTTC. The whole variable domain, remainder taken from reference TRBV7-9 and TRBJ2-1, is DTGVSQNPRHKITKRGQNVTFRCDPISEHNRLYWYRQTLGQGPEFLTYFQNEAQLEKSRLLSDRFSAERPKGSFSTLEIQRTEQGDSAMYLCASSLAGGAGNEQFFGPGTRLTVL.

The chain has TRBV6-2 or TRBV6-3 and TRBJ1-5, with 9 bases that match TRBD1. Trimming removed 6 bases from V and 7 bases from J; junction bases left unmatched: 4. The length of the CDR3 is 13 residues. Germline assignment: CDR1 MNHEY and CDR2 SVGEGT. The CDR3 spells CASSDRGAQPQHF. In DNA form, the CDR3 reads TGTGCCAGCAGCGACAGGGGGGCACAGCCCCAGCATTTT.